This TCR beta chain was recorded in a study of blood T cell repertoires in COVID-19. Study as a whole: COVID-19 samples collected from the United States, Italy and Spain covered acute and convalescent phases.

Produced via immunoSEQ multiplex PCR; TCRdb's table is partial and in-frame only. The sample comprises about 58,000 clones, around 93% of which are singletons, and under 5.5% rests with the top ten. The receptor's source is a man aged 45-60 years with active COVID-19. The specimen sequenced was peripheral blood.

The CDR3 DNA reads as TGTGCCAGTAACCACAATCGACCGGACAGGGATGACGGGGAGCTGTTTTTT. Translating gives CASNHNRPDRDDGELFF. The J gene is TRBJ2-2, the V gene TRBV19, with TRBD1 matching over 8 bases. The CDR3 has 17 amino acids. V trimming: 7 bases; J trimming: 7 bases; junction bases outside the gene matches: 17. In germline, CDR1 is LNHDA, CDR2 SQIVND (reference sequence).